One and the same sample provided the 7 T cell receptor beta chains below, sequenced in a study of T cell responses to AZD1222 COVID-19 vaccine. Method: immunoSEQ multiplex PCR; TCRdb's copy keeps in-frame clones and lacks some. Of about 160,000 clones in the sample, 88% are singletons; the top ten hold approximately 5.7%. Sequenced material: peripheral blood, taken on day 0 of AZD1222 vaccination. Receptors originate from an adult in good health.

The V gene is TRBV5-1, the J gene TRBJ2-1; 10 bases map to TRBD1. With V trimmed by 0 bases and J by 5 bases, 11 bases remained unmatched. The CDR3 has 18 residues. Germline CDR1 SGHRS, CDR2 YFSETQ. Written as DNA, the CDR3 is TGCGCCAGCAGCTTGGGGACGGTTTGGGACAGGGGCAACAATGAGCAGTTCTTC. It specifies CASSLGTVWDRGNNEQFF.

This clone was picked up a small number of times. This chain connects TRBV30 to TRBJ2-1; 8 positions agree with TRBD2. After removal of 7 bases from V and 6 bases from J, the junction contained 2 bases not matched to a gene. The V gene's germline CDR1 is GTSNPN and CDR2 SVGIG (reference sequence). The CDR3 consists of 11 residues. CDR3 residues: CASLAGNEQFF. Written as DNA, the CDR3 is TGTGCCTCCCTAGCGGGCAATGAGCAGTTCTTC.

Points on this clone: Other DNA sequences in this specimen translate into the identical CDR3. V is TRBV7-2 and J is TRBJ1-1, with D maybe TRBD1 (6 bases). CDR3 length: 13 amino acids. Deletions cut 5 bases from V and 4 bases from J, with 11 bases between. The germline CDR1 and CDR2 sequences are SGHTA and FQGNSA. CDR3 DNA: TGTGCCAGCAGCGCCCAAGGGGGCACTGAAGCTTTCTTT. It yields the protein CASSAQGGTEAFF.

This clone was observed a single time. This likely reflects a read error, since a far larger clone is one base away. J is TRBJ2-2 and V is TRBV28; unclear D gene. Germline CDR1 is MDHEN and CDR2 is SYDVKM. This CDR3 has 13 residues. The V gene lost 6 bases and the J gene lost 0 bases, with 5 bases spanning the gap. CDR3 nucleotide sequence: TGTGCCAGCAGCTTTGCGAACACCGGGGAGCTGTTTTTT. Its translation is CASSFANTGELFF.

This sequence joins TRBV3-1 (or the pseudogene TRBV3-2) and TRBJ1-4; 10 bases line up with TRBD1. V shed 1 base, J shed 8 bases, and the junction held 4 bases outside the gene matches. The CDR3 spans 15 residues. The germline CDR1 and CDR2 sequences are LGHDT and YNNKEL (reference sequence). As DNA, the CDR3 is TGTGCCAGCAGCCAAGGTCCGGGACAGGGGGAAAAACTGTTTTTT. It specifies CASSQGPGQGEKLFF.

The rearrangement uses TRBV7-2 and TRBJ2-1; no clear D. With 5 bases removed from V and 6 bases from J, the gap between germline ends came to 11 bases. The CDR3 contains 13 residues. The germline V gene encodes CDR1 SGHTA and CDR2 FQGNSA. The DNA of the CDR3 is TGTGCCAGCAGCCCGATGCCGGGCAATGAGCAGTTCTTC. Translated, it gives CASSPMPGNEQFF.

The chain carries TRBV4-3 and TRBJ1-2; D gene unclear. Trimming cost V 1 base and J 4 bases, with 13 bases left between them. The germline CDR1 and CDR2 sequences are LGHNA and YSLEER. The CDR3 sequence is 15 residues long. The CDR3 protein is CASSQGTLALYGYTF. DNA for the CDR3: TGCGCCAGCAGCCAAGGAACCCTTGCCCTCTATGGCTACACCTTC.